One and the same sample provided the 26 T cell receptor beta chains below, sequenced in a study of T cell repertoires in cytomegalovirus infection. These receptors have no known antigen. Using its own MiXCR run on the reads, TCRdb lists one record per CDR3 protein. This sample yields under 200,000 distinct CDR3 sequences, of which 20% to 25% are seen a single time; 25% belongs to the top ten. Sequenced here: CD8+ T cells from cultured PBMCs, sampled from culture after CMV antigen stimulation. These TCRs come from a human donor in good health (CMV status not recorded). Some clones in this sample may be carry-over from other donors' samples.

This clonotype appeared a few times. V gene TRBV27 combines with J gene TRBJ1-1, with D possibly TRBD1 on 5 matching bases. V shed 8 bases and J shed 2 bases, with 12 bases lying between them. This CDR3 region has 13 residues. Germline lookup yields CDR1 MNHEY and CDR2 SMNVEV (reference sequence). CDR3 nucleotide sequence: TGTGCCAGCTTTAGAGGGGAAAACACTGAAGCTTTCTTT. It yields the protein CASFRGENTEAFF.

V and J are TRBV7-2 and TRBJ2-1, with D unclear. V gave up 5 bases and J gave up 0 bases, with 14 bases separating them. The CDR3 sequence is 16 residues long. CDR1 is SGHTA, CDR2 FQGNSA, per germline. The CDR3 DNA is TGTGCCAGCAGCCTCCGGACCGTTAGCTCCTACAATGAGCAGTTCTTC. The encoded protein is CASSLRTVSSYNEQFF.

In this sample, this clonotype turned up a few times. Here the CDR3 reads CASTLGLETEAFF. CDR3 sequence (DNA): TGTGCCAGCACTCTCGGGTTGGAGACTGAAGCTTTCTTT. The chain combines TRBV2 with TRBJ1-1; no firm D call. In germline, CDR1 is SNHLY, CDR2 FYNNEI. The CDR3 is 13 residues long. V lost 7 bases and J 5 bases, leaving 14 bases between the germline ends. Together with reference TRBV2 and TRBJ1-1, the CDR3 gives the full variable domain: EPEVTQTPSHQVTQMGQEVILRCVPISNHLYFYWYRQILGQKVEFLVSFYNNEISEKSEIFDDQFSVERPDGSNFTLKIRSTKLEDSAMYFCASTLGLETEAFFGQGTRLTVV.

V is TRBV5-6 and J is TRBJ1-5, with D hard to call. The V gene's germline CDR1 is SGHDT and CDR2 YYEEEE. V dropped 0 bases and J dropped 4 bases, with 5 bases sitting between them. The length of the CDR3 is 13 residues. Here the CDR3 DNA reads TGTGCCAGCAGCTTGGGTGCAAATCAGCCCCAGCATTTT. Translated, it gives CASSLGANQPQHF.

Ten or more counts support this clonotype. V gene TRBV4-1 combines with J gene TRBJ2-7, with D tentatively TRBD1 or TRBD2 (5 bases each). The CDR3 covers 13 residues. Trimming pared 0 bases from V and 3 bases from J, leaving 6 bases between. Germline lookup yields CDR1 MGHRA and CDR2 YSYEKL. The CDR3 DNA is TGCGCCAGCAGCCAAGAGGGACGCTACGAGCAGTACTTC. Translated: CASSQEGRYEQYF.

The V and J genes are TRBV7-2 and TRBJ2-7; 12 positions agree with TRBD2. The V gene's germline CDR1 is SGHTA and CDR2 FQGNSA. V was pared by 5 bases and J by 2 bases, with 7 bases of the junction left unmatched. CDR3 length equals 16 residues. In nucleotides, the CDR3 is TGTGCCAGCAGCGGGGAACTAGCGGGGGGACCCTACGAGCAGTACTTC. This encodes CASSGELAGGPYEQYF.

The rearrangement links TRBV27 to TRBJ2-7, with 9 positions matching TRBD1. J was trimmed by 6 bases and V by 3 bases; bases with no gene match: 9. This CDR3 region has 15 residues. The V gene's germline CDR1 is MNHEY and CDR2 SMNVEV (reference sequence). Here the CDR3 DNA reads TGTGCCAGCAGTTTGACCCCCGGGACAGGGTCCGAGCAGTACTTC. It translates to CASSLTPGTGSEQYF.

The table lists this clonotype with a few counts. The V gene is TRBV27, the J gene TRBJ2-1; possibly TRBD1 for D (6 bases). Trimming stripped 6 bases from V and 0 bases from J, with 15 bases between. The CDR3 covers 16 residues. Per germline, CDR1 MNHEY and CDR2 SMNVEV (reference sequence). The CDR3 is CASSPSGVSSYNEQFF. The CDR3 nucleotides are TGTGCCAGCAGCCCCTCAGGGGTCAGCTCCTACAATGAGCAGTTCTTC.

This chain links TRBV12-3 or TRBV12-4 with TRBJ2-3, with a possible D match to TRBD1 (5 bases). The ends were cut back, 3 bases at V and 2 bases at J, with 9 bases in the middle. This CDR3 spans 14 amino acids. CDR3 protein: CASSLVGATDTQYF. CDR3 nucleotide sequence: TGTGCCAGCAGTTTGGTAGGGGCCACAGATACGCAGTATTTT.

This clonotype was seen only a few times. This chain connects TRBV7-4 to TRBJ1-5; D perhaps matches TRBD1 (5 bases). The V end was cut by 11 bases, the J end by 4 bases, with 15 bases between. This CDR3 contains 13 residues. Germline V gene lookup returns CDR1 SGHVT and CDR2 SQSDAQ. CDR3 sequence reads: CAATRRGNQPQHF. DNA for the CDR3: TGTGCCGCGACTCGACGGGGGAATCAGCCCCAGCATTTT.

This clonotype was found many times. The V gene is TRBV7-2, the J gene TRBJ2-3; D uncertain. V gave up 3 bases and J gave up 0 bases, with 7 bases separating them. The germline V gene has CDR1 SGHTA and CDR2 FQGNSA. This CDR3 contains 14 residues. This CDR3 reads CASSFPGSTDTQYF. CDR3 bases: TGTGCCAGCAGCTTCCCCGGTAGCACAGATACGCAGTATTTT. The variable domain in full, with the rest retrieved from reference TRBV7-2 and TRBJ2-3, is GAGVSQSPSNKVTEKGKDVELRCDPISGHTALYWYRQSLGQGLEFLIYFQGNSAPDKSGLPSDRFSAERTGGSVSTLTIQRTQQEDSAVYLCASSFPGSTDTQYFGPGTRLTVL.

This clonotype was seen more than once but under ten times. J is TRBJ2-5 and V is TRBV27; maybe TRBD2 (5 bases). Germline lookup yields CDR1 MNHEY and CDR2 SMNVEV (reference sequence). The CDR3 runs 12 residues. V was shortened by 6 bases and J by 5 bases, with 10 bases between the two germline ends. For the CDR3, the DNA is TGTGCCAGCAGGAGGACGGGGGAGACCCAGTACTTC. Residues: CASRRTGETQYF.

This chain uses TRBV4-1 with TRBJ1-2, with a tentative D call TRBD1 (6 bases). The CDR3 loop spans 14 amino acids. Germline V gives CDR1 MGHRA, CDR2 YSYEKL. Trimming cost V 5 bases and J 4 bases, with 14 bases left between them. CDR3 protein: CASSTQGGVYGYTF. In nucleotides, the CDR3 is TGCGCCAGCAGCACACAGGGAGGAGTCTATGGCTACACCTTC.

This clonotype was seen many times. The V and J genes are TRBV6-1 and TRBJ2-6; possibly TRBD2 for D (5 bases). This CDR3 is built from 15 residues. The germline gives CDR1 MNHNS, CDR2 SASEGT. With 6 bases removed from V and 0 bases from J, the gap between germline ends came to 9 bases. In nucleotides, the CDR3 is TGTGCCAGCAGCCTCCGGGGCTCTGGGGCCAACGTCCTGACTTTC. The encoded protein is CASSLRGSGANVLTF.

This clonotype has a handful of counts. The chain employs TRBV4-1 and TRBJ2-7; D perhaps matches TRBD2 (5 bases). The CDR3 sequence is 15 residues long. The germline V gene has CDR1 MGHRA and CDR2 YSYEKL. Trimming pared 1 base from V and 3 bases from J, leaving 13 bases between. CDR3: CASSQVVTGNYEQYF. In nucleotides, the CDR3 is TGCGCCAGCAGCCAAGTTGTGACGGGAAACTACGAGCAGTACTTC.

This clonotype was seen a few times. The chain combines TRBV11-2 with TRBJ1-1; D remains unclear. V shed 3 bases and J shed 9 bases, with 14 bases lying between them. The CDR3 extends over 13 amino acids. The germline V gene has CDR1 SGHAT and CDR2 FQNNGV. The DNA of the CDR3 is TGTGCCAGCAGCTTCTTCTTAAGTGATAAAGCTTTCTTT. It encodes CASSFFLSDKAFF.

The chain couples TRBV20-1 to TRBJ1-1; no clear D gene. Deletions cut 4 bases from V and 1 base from J, with 7 bases between. Per the germline V gene, CDR1 is DFQATT and CDR2 is SNEGSKA (reference sequence). The CDR3 sequence is 12 residues long. In DNA, the CDR3 is TGCAGTGCTATGACTCCGAACACTGAAGCTTTCTTT. Translating it yields CSAMTPNTEAFF.

CDR3 sequence reads: CASSSPVGNTIYF. CDR3 nucleotides: TGTGCCAGCAGCTCCCCCGTCGGAAACACCATATATTTT. The chain combines TRBV7-9 with TRBJ1-3; D uncertain. V gave up 4 bases and J gave up 4 bases, with 8 bases separating them. Germline CDR1 reads SEHNR; CDR2 reads FQNEAQ (reference sequence). This CDR3 region has 13 residues.

This clonotype was seen a handful of times. The chain has TRBV27 and TRBJ2-3; D gene ambiguous. The germline V gene encodes CDR1 MNHEY and CDR2 SMNVEV (reference sequence). The V end lost 5 bases, the J end lost 2 bases, and 17 bases lay between the germline ends. The CDR3 length is 16 residues. CDR3 sequence: CASSPLASVPTDTQYF. The CDR3 nucleotides are TGTGCCAGCAGTCCCCTCGCCTCGGTACCCACAGATACGCAGTATTTT.

This clonotype was detected ten times or more. This rearrangement joins TRBV12-3 or TRBV12-4 to TRBJ1-3, with a weak D call TRBD1 (6 bases). Trimming took 6 bases from V and 4 from J, leaving 13 bases between them. CDR3 length: 14 amino acids. The DNA of the CDR3 is TGTGCCAGCAGCCCGACAGGTTTCGGAAACACCATATATTTT. Amino acids: CASSPTGFGNTIYF.

This clonotype was seen only a few times. The gene calls are TRBV7-8 and TRBJ1-6, with D possibly being TRBD1 (6 bases). This CDR3 is built from 16 residues. Germline V gene sequence: CDR1 SGHVS, CDR2 FQNEAQ. Deletions cut 2 bases from V and 14 bases from J, with 22 bases between. Here the CDR3 reads CASSLRTETSTYTLHF. The DNA for the CDR3 is TGTGCCAGCAGCTTAAGGACAGAGACTTCGACCTACACCCTCCACTTT. Full variable domain (remainder filled in from reference TRBV7-8 and TRBJ1-6): GAGVSQSPRYKVAKRGQDVALRCDPISGHVSLFWYQQALGQGPEFLTYFQNEAQLDKSGLPSDRFFAERPEGSVSTLKIQRTQQEDSAVYLCASSLRTETSTYTLHFGNGTRLTVT.

The chain uses TRBV7-2 and TRBJ1-5; TRBD1 agrees at 7 bases. The CDR3 extends over 15 amino acids. Germline CDR1 and CDR2: SGHTA and FQGNSA. The junction had 4 bases not matched to a gene; V was cut back by 1 base and J by 4 bases. The CDR3 DNA follows: TGTGCCAGCAGCTTAGATCCGACAGGGAATCAGCCCCAGCATTTT. Translated, it gives CASSLDPTGNQPQHF.

There are a few counts of this clonotype. The chain joins TRBV7-9 to TRBJ1-2, with D perhaps matching TRBD1 (6 bases). CDR3 size: 15 residues. Deletions cut 5 bases from V and 6 bases from J, with 19 bases between. Germline lookup yields CDR1 SEHNR and CDR2 FQNEAQ (reference sequence). The CDR3 loop is CASSLISLPGDGYTF. The CDR3 region has the DNA TGTGCCAGCAGCCTCATCTCTCTGCCAGGGGATGGCTACACCTTC.

On this clonotype itself: Since a much larger clone is just one base distant, this may be a read error. The V gene is TRBV5-6, the J gene TRBJ2-1; 14 nucleotides agree with TRBD2. Germline values: CDR1 SGHDT, CDR2 YYEEEE. There are 17 residues in the CDR3. The V gene end was trimmed by 4 bases and the J gene end by 4 bases; junction bases not matched to a gene: 7. CDR3 DNA sequence: TGTGCCAGCAGCCCGGGACTAGCGGGGGAGTTATACAATGAGCAGTTCTTC. Amino acids: CASSPGLAGELYNEQFF.

The CDR3 DNA reads as TGTGCCAGCAGCTTAGCGGTACGACAGGGCTCCGGGGAGCTGTTTTTT. It encodes CASSLAVRQGSGELFF. V and J are TRBV7-8 and TRBJ2-2; 7 nucleotides agree with TRBD1. In germline, CDR1 is SGHVS, CDR2 FQNEAQ. V lost 0 bases, J lost 6 bases, and 7 bases stayed unmatched. The CDR3 sequence is 16 residues long.

This clonotype appeared many times. This CDR3 reads CASSRQEQETQYF. CDR3 DNA sequence: TGTGCCAGCAGTCGACAGGAGCAAGAGACCCAGTACTTC. V gene TRBV6-2 or TRBV6-3 combines with J gene TRBJ2-5; tentative D call: TRBD1 (6 bases). CDR1 is MNHEY, CDR2 SVGEGT, per germline. Trimming took off 5 bases at V and 2 bases at J, with 9 bases between the two ends. The CDR3 covers 13 residues.